What follows are 30 T cell receptor beta chains derived from one specimen sequenced in a study of control samples from healthy donors and cancer patients. Using immunoSEQ multiplex PCR, the repertoire was profiled, and TCRdb retains in-frame clones only, with some absent. Altogether tens of thousands of clones are present, about 90% being singletons, with the ten largest covering about 4.2%. Sequenced sample: blood. These receptors were collected from a woman between 45 and 65 years old in good health.

V gene TRBV27 combines with J gene TRBJ1-5, with D tentatively TRBD1 (5 bases). Trimming took 7 bases from V and 9 from J, leaving 19 bases between them. This CDR3 spans 14 amino acids. CDR1 MNHEY and CDR2 SMNVEV come from the germline V gene (reference sequence). Here the CDR3 DNA reads TGTGCCAGCATTCTTCTACAGGTGACGGGGCCCCAGCATTTT. This encodes CASILLQVTGPQHF.

The CDR3 loop reads CASSDSRGADTQYF. CDR3 DNA sequence: TGTGCCAGCAGCGACTCCAGAGGAGCAGATACGCAGTATTTT. This sequence joins TRBV5-4 and TRBJ2-3; D unresolved. The CDR3 length is 14 residues. From germline, CDR1 is SGHNT and CDR2 YYREEE (reference sequence). V gave up 4 bases and J gave up 4 bases, with 13 bases separating them.

The V call is TRBV18, the J call TRBJ1-2, with D unclear. Trimming cost V 2 bases and J 3 bases, with 7 bases left between them. The CDR3 length is 13 residues. Germline values: CDR1 KGHSH, CDR2 LQKENI. The CDR3 DNA follows: TGTGCCAGCTCACCATCAGAAGACTATGGCTACACCTTC. Residues: CASSPSEDYGYTF.

The sample holds a few counts of this clone. This chain joins TRBV5-1 and TRBJ2-5; 8 bases align to TRBD1. This CDR3 is built from 14 residues. The germline CDR1 and CDR2 sequences are SGHRS and YFSETQ. V lost 2 bases to trimming and J lost 5 bases; unmatched junction nucleotides: 5. The chain's CDR3 is CASSFMTGEETQYF. The CDR3 region has the DNA TGCGCCAGCAGCTTCATGACAGGGGAGGAGACCCAGTACTTC.

The V gene is TRBV28, the J gene TRBJ2-4; TRBD2 matches 9 bases. V dropped 7 bases and J dropped 1; count of bases not matched to a gene: 11. This CDR3 region has 17 residues. CDR1 is MDHEN and CDR2 is SYDVKM in the germline V gene. CDR3 coding DNA: TGTGCCAGCACCCCTGGGGCGGGAGGGCTCGCCAAAAACATTCAGTACTTC. As protein: CASTPGAGGLAKNIQYF.

In regard to this clone: Sequence at one end of the junction differs from germline and may be a read error. This sequence joins TRBV7-9 and TRBJ2-5; 10 nucleotides align to TRBD1. The CDR3 loop spans 16 amino acids. CDR1 and CDR2 from the germline V gene are SEHNR and FQNEAQ (reference sequence). The CDR3 region is CASSLDRQGAWETQYF. CDR3 DNA: TGTGCCAGCAGTTTAGACCGACAGGGGGCTTGGGAGACCCAGTACTTC.

This sequence joins TRBV3-1 (or the pseudogene TRBV3-2) and TRBJ2-1; D unclear. Trimming took 3 bases from V and 9 from J, leaving 9 bases between them. The germline gives CDR1 LGHDT, CDR2 YNNKEL (reference sequence). This CDR3 contains 12 residues. The chain's CDR3 is CASSQRSVEQFF. The CDR3 DNA reads TGTGCCAGCAGCCAGCGGTCCGTTGAGCAGTTCTTC.

This clone is a singleton in its sample. V gene TRBV7-9 combines with J gene TRBJ2-1, with TRBD1 matching 7 bases. Germline V gene data show CDR1 as SEHNR and CDR2 as FQNEAQ (reference sequence). Trimming cost V 5 bases and J 4 bases; bases outside gene matches: 5. The CDR3 length is 14 residues. The CDR3 spells CASSNPDRYNEQFF. As DNA, the CDR3 is TGTGCCAGCAGCAACCCGGACAGGTACAATGAGCAGTTCTTC.

On this clone: Other DNA sequences from this sample encode an identical CDR3 as well. V gene TRBV7-9 combines with J gene TRBJ1-1, with D possibly matching TRBD1 (5 bases). V gave up 3 bases and J gave up 0 bases, with 8 bases separating them. The germline V gene encodes CDR1 SEHNR and CDR2 FQNEAQ (reference sequence). The CDR3 has 14 residues. Here the CDR3 DNA reads TGTGCCAGCAGCTTGGGGCAGATGAACACTGAAGCTTTCTTT. The encoded protein is CASSLGQMNTEAFF.

This clone was counted between two and nine times. The V and J genes are TRBV7-6 and TRBJ2-5, with 7 bases lining up with TRBD1. Germline CDR1 SGHVS, CDR2 FNYEAQ. This CDR3 has 14 residues. V lost 1 base, J lost 4 bases, and 3 bases stayed unmatched. The CDR3 nucleotides read TGTGCCAGCAGCTTAGGGACAGGACTAGAGACCCAGTACTTC. This codes for CASSLGTGLETQYF.

V gene TRBV4-2 combines with J gene TRBJ2-5; 9 bases are shared with TRBD2. Trimming at V came to 0 bases and at J to 4 bases, leaving 6 bases not matched to a gene. In germline, CDR1 is LGHNA, CDR2 YNFKEQ. This CDR3 region has 16 residues. The CDR3 sequence is CASSQELTSGSETQYF. The CDR3, as DNA: TGTGCCAGCAGCCAAGAATTGACTAGCGGTTCAGAGACCCAGTACTTC.

The chain recombines TRBV6-4 with TRBJ2-3; the match to TRBD1 covers 7 bases. V was pared by 6 bases and J by 2 bases, with 5 bases of the junction left unmatched. Germline V gives CDR1 MRHNA, CDR2 SNTAGT. The CDR3 is 14 residues long. CDR3 DNA: TGTGCCAGCAGAAAAGGACAGGACACAGATACGCAGTATTTT. This sequence encodes CASRKGQDTDTQYF.

The chain joins TRBV9 to TRBJ2-5, with 12 bases that match TRBD2. In germline, CDR1 is SGDLS, CDR2 YYNGEE. CDR3 length: 15 amino acids. V trimming: 3 bases; J trimming: 3 bases; junction bases outside the gene matches: 3. CDR3 in amino acids: CASSARLAGEETQYF. The CDR3 nucleotides read TGTGCCAGCAGCGCTCGACTAGCGGGGGAAGAGACCCAGTACTTC.

A remark on this clone: The sample carries other DNA sequences with the same CDR3. The rearrangement links TRBV6-5 to TRBJ1-1; D remains unclear. CDR1 and CDR2 (germline): MNHEY, SVGAGI. Trimming pared 0 bases from V and 0 bases from J, leaving 5 bases between. The CDR3 has 14 residues. The DNA for the CDR3 is TGTGCCAGCAGTTACTCTTCCCTGAACACTGAAGCTTTCTTT. This gives the protein CASSYSSLNTEAFF.

This chain joins TRBV6-2 or TRBV6-3 and TRBJ2-7; D gene ambiguous. The CDR3 is made up of 11 amino acids. Trimming shortened V by 4 bases and J by 5 bases, and 6 bases separated the two germline ends. Germline loops: CDR1 MNHEY, CDR2 SVGEGT. The CDR3 here is CASSLGNEQYF. The DNA for the CDR3 is TGTGCCAGCAGTTTGGGGAACGAGCAGTACTTC.

J is TRBJ1-1 and V is TRBV9; D gene ambiguous. V shed 0 bases and J shed 2 bases, with 8 bases lying between them. Germline values: CDR1 SGDLS, CDR2 YYNGEE. This CDR3 has 14 amino acids. The CDR3 protein is CASSVVETNTEAFF. Here the CDR3 DNA reads TGTGCCAGCAGCGTAGTTGAGACTAACACTGAAGCTTTCTTT.

CDR3 region: CASSSRGQGGNTIYF. The CDR3 bases are TGTGCCAGCAGCTCCCGGGGCCAGGGGGGAAACACCATATATTTT. The genes are TRBV7-8 and TRBJ1-3, with a tentative D call TRBD1 (6 bases). Trimming shortened V by 4 bases and J by 4 bases, and 14 bases separated the two germline ends. The CDR3 runs 15 residues. From germline, CDR1 is SGHVS and CDR2 FQNEAQ.

The genes are TRBV3-1 (or the pseudogene TRBV3-2) and TRBJ1-6; D is uncertain. Trimming removed 7 bases at V and 0 bases at J, with 10 bases between. Germline CDR1 and CDR2: LGHDT and YNNKEL (reference sequence). The CDR3 extends over 15 amino acids. DNA of the CDR3: TGTGCCAGCAACGACTGGAGCTCCTATAATTCACCCCTCCACTTT. As protein: CASNDWSSYNSPLHF.

The chain carries TRBV12-3 or TRBV12-4 and TRBJ1-1; D may be TRBD1 (6 bases). With 6 bases removed from V and 3 bases from J, the gap between germline ends came to 11 bases. The CDR3 consists of 13 residues. CDR3 loop: CASSLNRDTEAFF. The DNA for the CDR3 is TGTGCCAGCAGCTTAAACAGGGACACTGAAGCTTTCTTT.

This chain uses TRBV5-8 with TRBJ2-3, with D possibly being TRBD1 or TRBD2 (7 bases each). From germline, CDR1 is SGHTS and CDR2 YDEGEE. V lost 3 bases, J lost 3 bases, and 17 bases lay in between. There are 16 residues in the CDR3. The CDR3 DNA sequence: TGTGCCAGCAGCTCTACAGGGGACTACCGGACAGATACGCAGTATTTT. Protein product: CASSSTGDYRTDTQYF.

V gene TRBV9 combines with J gene TRBJ2-1; TRBD2 might be the D (6 bases). V dropped 1 base and J dropped 5 bases, with 10 bases sitting between them. Germline V gene sequence: CDR1 SGDLS, CDR2 YYNGEE. CDR3 size: 14 residues. In nucleotides, the CDR3 is TGTGCCAGCAGCGTACGCGGGGCTGACAATGAGCAGTTCTTC. Residues: CASSVRGADNEQFF.

The chain joins TRBV27 to TRBJ2-2; a possible D gene is TRBD1 (6 bases). The CDR3 extends over 16 amino acids. The V end was cut by 7 bases, the J end by 5 bases, with 20 bases between. Per germline, CDR1 MNHEY and CDR2 SMNVEV (reference sequence). The CDR3: CASTSWTATGTGELFF. The CDR3 DNA follows: TGTGCCAGCACTTCTTGGACAGCCACGGGGACCGGGGAGCTGTTTTTT.

The V call is TRBV11-2, the J call TRBJ2-3; 11 bases are shared with TRBD2. V was pared by 5 bases and J by 5 bases, with 18 bases of the junction left unmatched. Germline CDR1 and CDR2: SGHAT and FQNNGV. CDR3 size: 19 residues. CDR3 protein: CASSLRELAGEWVRDTQYF. Here the CDR3 DNA reads TGTGCCAGCAGCCTCCGCGAACTAGCGGGAGAGTGGGTCCGAGATACGCAGTATTTT.

In this sample, this clone turned up a few times. This chain connects TRBV7-8 to TRBJ1-6; D gene ambiguous. Germline CDR1 reads SGHVS; CDR2 reads FQNEAQ. The CDR3 runs to 14 residues. Trimming shortened V by 6 bases and J by 5 bases, and 11 bases separated the two germline ends. CDR3: CASRRGRDNSPLHF. The CDR3 region has the DNA TGTGCCAGCAGGCGAGGAAGGGATAATTCACCCCTCCACTTT.

This chain joins TRBV5-4 and TRBJ2-1; D gene ambiguous. Germline V gene data show CDR1 as SGHNT and CDR2 as YYREEE (reference sequence). The CDR3 is made up of 14 amino acids. The V gene lost 0 bases and the J gene lost 5 bases, with 9 bases spanning the gap. This CDR3 reads CASSLDQANNEQFF. Here the CDR3 DNA reads TGTGCCAGCAGCTTGGACCAGGCGAACAATGAGCAGTTCTTC.

V gene TRBV6-5 combines with J gene TRBJ1-3, with 8 bases fitting TRBD1. The V and J ends lost 6 bases and 3 bases, in that order; junction bases with no gene match: 7. Germline CDR1 MNHEY, CDR2 SVGAGI. The length of the CDR3 is 15 residues. The CDR3: CASSQTGGSGNTIYF. CDR3 DNA sequence: TGTGCCAGCAGCCAAACAGGGGGAAGTGGAAACACCATATATTTT.

Details on this clone: This same CDR3 is encoded by further DNA sequences in the sample. The V gene is TRBV10-3, the J gene TRBJ2-3; no firm D call. The CDR3 has 14 residues. Trimming removed 0 bases from V and 1 base from J, with 5 bases in between. The V gene's germline CDR1 is ENHRY and CDR2 SYGVKD. CDR3 nucleotide sequence: TGTGCCATCAGTGAGTCGCTTGGCACAGATACGCAGTATTTT. It codes for CAISESLGTDTQYF.

V usage is TRBV28 and J usage is TRBJ2-3, with 10 bases lining up with TRBD2. CDR3 size: 14 residues. Germline CDR1 and CDR2: MDHEN and SYDVKM. The V gene end was trimmed by 3 bases and the J gene end by 12 bases; junction bases not matched to a gene: 9. CDR3 nucleotides: TGTGCCAGCAGTTTTCGCCTAGCGGGAGTTTCCCAGTATTTT. It encodes CASSFRLAGVSQYF.

The CDR3 DNA reads as TGTGCCAGCATACGACAATACCAAGAGACCCAGTACTTC. Translated: CASIRQYQETQYF. V is TRBV2 and J is TRBJ2-5; D gene unclear. This CDR3 has 13 amino acids. V gave up 7 bases and J gave up 0 bases, with 9 bases separating them. The germline CDR1 and CDR2 sequences are SNHLY and FYNNEI. Drawing the rest from reference TRBV2 and TRBJ2-5, the complete variable domain is EPEVTQTPSHQVTQMGQEVILRCVPISNHLYFYWYRQILGQKVEFLVSFYNNEISEKSEIFDDQFSVERPDGSNFTLKIRSTKLEDSAMYFCASIRQYQETQYFGPGTRLLVL.

The chain carries TRBV6-6 and TRBJ1-3; no clear D. The CDR3 sequence is 14 residues long. Germline CDR1 is MNHNY and CDR2 is SVGAGI (reference sequence). V shed 5 bases and J shed 6 bases, with 14 bases lying between them. CDR3 sequence reads: CASSQSGSQNTIYF. CDR3 nucleotide sequence: TGTGCCAGCAGTCAATCCGGAAGCCAAAACACCATATATTTT.